These 4 T cell receptor beta chains were sequenced from one sample in a study of early T cells in non-severe SARS-CoV-2 infection. One entry per CDR3 protein, called by TCRdb with MiXCR from the 5' RACE reads. The data hold 20,000 to 25,000 distinct CDR3 sequences, with 4.8% observed a single time. Input material: whole blood. The origin of the receptors is an adult who was a healthcare worker with PCR-confirmed SARS-CoV-2 infection or an uninfected control (not recorded which).

This clonotype qualifies as medium-sized. The chain combines TRBV20-1 with TRBJ2-7; 10 bases are a match to TRBD2. CDR1 and CDR2 from the germline V gene are DFQATT and SNEGSKA (reference sequence). With V trimmed by 1 base and J by 3 bases, 3 bases remained unmatched. The CDR3 is 14 amino acids. Here the CDR3 reads CSARGPSGSYEQYF. The CDR3 nucleotides read TGCAGTGCTAGAGGTCCTAGCGGGAGCTACGAGCAGTACTTC.

The chain recombines TRBV4-2 with TRBJ1-1, with 8 bases aligning to TRBD1. V trimming: 0 bases; J trimming: 14 bases; junction bases outside the gene matches: 11. Germline-derived CDR1 and CDR2 are LGHNA and YNFKEQ. This CDR3 contains 14 residues. The CDR3 DNA follows: TGTGCCAGCAGCCAAGATAGGGGGACAGGAAGGGAATTCTTT. Its protein product is CASSQDRGTGREFF.

In its sample, this clonotype was seen many times. The V gene is TRBV7-9, the J gene TRBJ2-6, with D unclear. Germline CDR1 and CDR2: SEHNR and FQNEAQ (reference sequence). V lost 5 bases to trimming and J lost 4 bases, with 6 bases between them. The CDR3 consists of 13 residues. CDR3 region: CASSGVGANVLTF. The CDR3 coding sequence is TGTGCCAGCAGCGGGGTCGGGGCCAACGTCCTGACTTTC.

The J gene is TRBJ2-1, the V gene TRBV5-6; possibly TRBD1 for D (6 bases). This CDR3 comprises 14 residues. V lost 3 bases to trimming and J lost 4 bases, with 11 bases between them. Germline CDR1 reads SGHDT; CDR2 reads YYEEEE. CDR3 nucleotides: TGTGCCAGCAGCTCAGGGGCGAGGTACAATGAGCAGTTCTTC. This codes for CASSSGARYNEQFF.